This T cell receptor (beta chain) stems from a study of blood T cell repertoires in COVID-19. Study in general: Specimens from acute and convalescent COVID-19 originated in the United States, Italy and Spain.

Sequencing used immunoSEQ multiplex PCR; TCRdb keeps in-frame clones, though not all of them. Seen here are roughly 320,000 clones, 70% to 90% observed once, and the top ten hold approximately 4.1%. The CDR3 consists of 15 residues. Germline CDR1 is SGHDT and CDR2 is YYEEEE. The germline V and J ends were trimmed by 4 bases and 4 bases, with 16 bases remaining between them. Material for sequencing was PBMCs or T cells enriched from blood (not recorded which). This chain connects TRBV5-6 to TRBJ2-3; tentatively, D is TRBD2 (5 bases). The sequence was collected from a man aged 25 to 45 who had recovered from COVID-19. DNA of the CDR3: TGTGCCAGCAGCCATGGACTGCCGGTGGCAGATACGCAGTATTTT. It yields the protein CASSHGLPVADTQYF.